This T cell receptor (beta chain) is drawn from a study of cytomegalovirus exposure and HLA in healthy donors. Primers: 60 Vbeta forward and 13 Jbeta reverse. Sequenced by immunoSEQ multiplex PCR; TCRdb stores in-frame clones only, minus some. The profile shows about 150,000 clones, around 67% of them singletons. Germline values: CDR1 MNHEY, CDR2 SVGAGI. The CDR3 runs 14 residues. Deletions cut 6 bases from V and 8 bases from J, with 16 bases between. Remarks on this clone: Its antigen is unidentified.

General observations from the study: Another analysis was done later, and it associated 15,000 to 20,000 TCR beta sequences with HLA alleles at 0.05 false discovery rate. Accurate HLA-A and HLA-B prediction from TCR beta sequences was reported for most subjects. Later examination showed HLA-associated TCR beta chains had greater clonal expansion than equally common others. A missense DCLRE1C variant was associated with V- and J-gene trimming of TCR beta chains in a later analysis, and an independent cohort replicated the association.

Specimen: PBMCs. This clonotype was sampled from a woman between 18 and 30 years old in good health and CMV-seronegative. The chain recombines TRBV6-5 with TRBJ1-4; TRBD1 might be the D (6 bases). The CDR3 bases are TGTGCCAGCAGCCGGACAGTTGCTTTGGAAAAACTGTTTTTT. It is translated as CASSRTVALEKLFF.